Included here is one T cell receptor (beta chain) sequence, with context. By share, this clone ranks as medium-sized (0.01 to 0.1%). Its specific antigen is unknown. No per-base quality is available; no much larger clone lies one base away. Collaborating institutions collected whole blood in K2EDTA tubes following their own protocols. For TCRbeta analysis, collaborator samples were shipped as frozen whole blood, as isolated PBMCs, or as DNA extracted from either sample type. This entry is derived from a study of blood T cell repertoires in COVID-19 (dated by TCRdb to the early 2020s). The study in broad terms: Collaborator samples came from the United States, Italy and Spain and covered acute and convalescent phases of COVID-19. A freely available public database, intended as a resource for researchers studying the immune response to SARS-CoV-2, is where the repertoires were released. HLA class I and class II types, where available, came from metadata supplied by the sample provider rather than from assay-based typing. Samples came from the ongoing ImmuneRACE study (first 160 participants) plus 1,254 subjects from 6 global collaborators. A de-identified subject ID, COVID-19 status, age in years and sex were almost always included in the sample metadata. The material from the prospective study consisted of cDNA or gDNA derived from T cells, B-cell-depleted T cells, or PBMCs. Deeply sampled blood TCRbeta repertoires from subjects exposed to, actively infected with, or recovered from COVID-19 were included in the dataset.

Summary of the overall study and its limitations: Clinical and demographic metadata were provided uncurated, with the amount varying by source and participant.

The CDR3, cysteine through phenylalanine, is 14 amino acids long. Here the CDR3 DNA is all that survives: 42 bases in frame from base 1. Trimming takes 6 bases off V and 4 bases off J; junction bases not matched to a gene: 8. CDR1 and CDR2, per the germline V gene, are KGHSH and LQKENI. TCRbeta CDR3 regions were amplified from genomic DNA using the immunoSEQ Assay, a bias-controlled multiplex PCR. Regarding the original processing steps: Nucleated cell counts per sample were estimated from amplification of reference gene primers within the assay. To quantify the absolute abundance of each unique TCRbeta CDR3 rearrangement, sequence reads were collapsed and filtered. For each sample, productive Simpson clonality was calculated by taking the square root of Simpson's diversity index across productive rearrangements. Imported from immuneACCESS, the table was reduced by TCRdb to in-frame sequences with V and J called. These copies leave out some clones; in studies compared against another copy, an unresolved V gene accounts for under half, and the cause of the remainder is not known. That table gives V, J and clone size, and the DNA gave D and trimming. The sample has 39,000 or so clones on record, roughly 80% of them singletons. Jointly, the top ten make up more than 8% of the sample.

The sequencing input was peripheral blood. This chain is built from TRBV18 and TRBJ1-2, with TRBD1 matching 7 junction bases. This TCR was recovered from a man between 60 and 75 years old in a cohort sampled during active COVID-19. The DNA sequence is as follows: TGTGCCAGCTCCCCCGACAGGGCCCTCTATGGCTACACCTTC. Protein translation: CASSPDRALYGYTF.